These 20 T cell receptor beta chains originate from one sample sequenced in a study of control samples from healthy donors and cancer patients. Assay used: immunoSEQ multiplex PCR; TCRdb lists only in-frame clones, some missing. The data contain around 79,000 clones, approximately 93% of them seen just once; the ten biggest clones take up around 1.3%. The sample consisted of PBMCs. The receptors derive from a woman in her forties with lung cancer.

V gene TRBV14 combines with J gene TRBJ1-1; the D gene is possibly TRBD1 (5 bases). V dropped 1 base and J dropped 2 bases, with 11 bases sitting between them. Germline lookup yields CDR1 SGHDN and CDR2 FVKESK. The CDR3 totals 15 residues. The CDR3, as DNA: TGTGCCAGCAGCCAAGTCGCAGGGAGAAACACTGAAGCTTTCTTT. Encoded protein: CASSQVAGRNTEAFF.

The V and J genes are TRBV7-6 and TRBJ1-1, with D uncertain. The CDR3 covers 13 residues. The V end was cut by 4 bases, the J end by 1 base, with 7 bases between. Germline V gives CDR1 SGHVS, CDR2 FNYEAQ. CDR3 DNA sequence: TGTGCCAGCAGCTCGATCACGAACACTGAAGCTTTCTTT. It translates to CASSSITNTEAFF.

The rearrangement uses TRBV11-1 and TRBJ2-5; 10 positions match TRBD1. Germline CDR1 SGHAT, CDR2 FQDESV (reference sequence). V lost 5 bases and J lost 7; bases outside the gene matches: 13. The CDR3 has 16 residues. DNA for the CDR3: TGTGCCAGCAGCCCCCGGGACAGGGGTATTGTTGGGACCCAGTACTTC. Translation: CASSPRDRGIVGTQYF. Looking up the rest from reference TRBV11-1 and TRBJ2-5 gives the full variable domain: EAEVAQSPRYKITEKSQAVAFWCDPISGHATLYWYRQILGQGPELLVQFQDESVVDDSQLPKDRFSAERLKGVDSTLKIQPAELGDSAMYLCASSPRDRGIVGTQYFGPGTRLLVL.

Comment on this clone: This same CDR3 is encoded by further DNA sequences in the sample. This rearrangement joins TRBV27 to TRBJ1-2, with a weak D call TRBD1 (6 bases). V was cut by 6 bases and J by 3 bases, with 11 bases left in between. In germline, CDR1 is MNHEY, CDR2 SMNVEV (reference sequence). The CDR3 is 13 amino acids. Here the CDR3 DNA reads TGTGCCAGCAGCTTACAGGGAGACTATGGCTACACCTTC. Its translation is CASSLQGDYGYTF.

This chain joins TRBV15 and TRBJ1-6; 8 positions agree with TRBD1. Germline trimming cut 3 bases from V and 4 bases from J; bases unmatched to any gene: 5. The germline gives CDR1 LNHNV, CDR2 YYDKDF (reference sequence). The CDR3 spans 16 residues. The CDR3 reads CATSRTQGEYNSPLHF. The CDR3 DNA reads as TGTGCCACCAGCAGGACACAGGGGGAGTATAATTCACCCCTCCACTTT.

This clone was detected once. This chain links TRBV19 with TRBJ2-3, with 12 positions matching TRBD2. Germline V gene data show CDR1 as LNHDA and CDR2 as SQIVND (reference sequence). The CDR3 is 18 amino acids. After removal of 5 bases from V and 0 bases from J, the junction contained 9 bases not matched to a gene. The CDR3 coding sequence is TGTGCCAGTAGTCTCCCGGGACTAGCGGGCTCTAGCACAGATACGCAGTATTTT. It codes for CASSLPGLAGSSTDTQYF.

The chain employs TRBV15 and TRBJ2-7, with D unresolved. The CDR3 totals 13 residues. Germline V gene data show CDR1 as LNHNV and CDR2 as YYDKDF (reference sequence). Trimming left V 8 bases short and J 2 bases short, with 13 bases between. CDR3: CATSPGRAYEQYF. DNA for the CDR3: TGTGCCACCTCCCCGGGCAGAGCCTACGAGCAGTACTTC.

The chain has TRBV18 and TRBJ1-6, with 9 bases identical to TRBD1. The germline V gene encodes CDR1 KGHSH and CDR2 LQKENI. This CDR3 spans 15 amino acids. The V and J ends lost 5 bases and 7 bases, in that order; junction bases with no gene match: 6. The CDR3 loop reads CASSSGQGQNSPLHF. For the CDR3, the DNA is TGTGCCAGCTCATCAGGACAGGGGCAGAATTCACCCCTCCACTTT.

The V gene is TRBV28, the J gene TRBJ2-5; TRBD2 agrees at 9 bases. After removal of 3 bases from V and 5 bases from J, the junction contained 10 bases not matched to a gene. The CDR3 is made up of 16 amino acids. Germline V gene data show CDR1 as MDHEN and CDR2 as SYDVKM. This chain's CDR3 is CASSFLSSGGLETQYF. The CDR3, as DNA: TGTGCCAGCAGTTTCCTCTCCAGCGGGGGGTTGGAGACCCAGTACTTC.

This clone appeared once. V gene TRBV27 combines with J gene TRBJ2-1; 10 bases line up with TRBD2. J was trimmed by 0 bases and V by 5 bases; bases with no gene match: 4. This CDR3 has 16 residues. Germline lookup yields CDR1 MNHEY and CDR2 SMNVEV (reference sequence). The DNA of the CDR3 is TGTGCCAGCAGTCCCCTAGCGGGGGTCTCCTACAATGAGCAGTTCTTC. This codes for CASSPLAGVSYNEQFF.

V gene TRBV19 combines with J gene TRBJ2-1, with 8 nucleotides matching TRBD2. Trimming removed 1 base from V and 7 bases from J; junction bases left unmatched: 3. The CDR3 length is 14 residues. Per the germline V gene, CDR1 is LNHDA and CDR2 is SQIVND (reference sequence). As DNA, the CDR3 is TGTGCCAGTAGTATAGCGGGGGGGCCAAATGAGCAGTTCTTC. This sequence encodes CASSIAGGPNEQFF.

The chain employs TRBV9 and TRBJ1-3; D is ambiguous. The germline V gene has CDR1 SGDLS and CDR2 YYNGEE. The ends were cut back, 0 bases at V and 1 base at J, with 11 bases in the middle. The CDR3 length is 16 residues. In DNA form, the CDR3 reads TGTGCCAGCAGCGTAGGGATGTCTCAGTCTGGAAACACCATATATTTT. It translates to CASSVGMSQSGNTIYF.

The chain couples TRBV3-1 (or the pseudogene TRBV3-2) to TRBJ1-6, with 10 bases aligning to TRBD1. Unmatched junction bases numbered 5, after V lost 6 bases and J lost 6 bases. The CDR3 is made up of 15 amino acids. CDR1 LGHDT and CDR2 YNNKEL come from the germline V gene (reference sequence). The DNA of the CDR3 is TGTGCCAGCAGGTACTGGGACAGGGGTAATTCACCCCTCCACTTT. Protein sequence: CASRYWDRGNSPLHF.

The chain is built from TRBV6-5 and TRBJ2-3; D is undetermined. Deletions cut 4 bases from V and 3 bases from J, with 11 bases between. Germline loops: CDR1 MNHEY, CDR2 SVGAGI. This CDR3 comprises 14 residues. CDR3 nucleotide sequence: TGTGCCAGCAGTTTGTCCGGTTGGACAGATACGCAGTATTTT. Translation gives CASSLSGWTDTQYF.

J is TRBJ2-3 and V is TRBV10-3, with D maybe TRBD2 (5 bases). Between the trimmed V and J ends, which lost 5 bases and 2 bases, there was a span of 11 bases. This CDR3 has 14 residues. Germline loops: CDR1 ENHRY, CDR2 SYGVKD. CDR3 coding DNA: TGTGCCATCAGTATAGAGACTACCACAGATACGCAGTATTTT. It yields the protein CAISIETTTDTQYF.

The V gene is TRBV19, the J gene TRBJ1-6, with D unclear. Deletions cut 4 bases from V and 4 bases from J, with 17 bases between. CDR1 and CDR2 from the germline V gene are LNHDA and SQIVND (reference sequence). The CDR3 extends over 17 amino acids. CDR3 residues: CASSKRMTTVYNSPLHF. In nucleotides, the CDR3 is TGTGCCAGTAGTAAGAGGATGACAACGGTTTATAATTCACCCCTCCACTTT.

This clone showed up just a few times. The chain links TRBV30 to TRBJ2-7; D is possibly TRBD1 (5 bases). Trimming left V 2 bases short and J 1 base short, with 15 bases between. Germline CDR1 GTSNPN, CDR2 SVGIG (reference sequence). The length of the CDR3 is 15 residues. CDR3 DNA sequence: TGTGCCTGGAGTCGATTCAGGGAAGGGTCCTACGAGCAGTACTTC. Its protein product is CAWSRFREGSYEQYF.

V is TRBV6-5 and J is TRBJ1-2; D is uncertain. Trimming took off 2 bases at V and 5 bases at J, with 9 bases between the two ends. Per germline, CDR1 MNHEY and CDR2 SVGAGI. The CDR3 is made up of 13 amino acids. As DNA, the CDR3 is TGTGCCAGCAGTTACAAGGGATCTTATGGCTACACCTTC. It yields the protein CASSYKGSYGYTF.

The chain carries TRBV30 and TRBJ1-1; D is uncertain. Germline CDR1 is GTSNPN and CDR2 is SVGIG (reference sequence). Trimming removed 0 bases from V and 1 base from J, with 21 bases in between. CDR3 size: 18 residues. The CDR3 loop is CAWSVISLRRPKNTEAFF. CDR3 in DNA: TGTGCCTGGAGTGTAATAAGTTTGCGGCGGCCGAAGAACACTGAAGCTTTCTTT.

The chain joins TRBV5-1 to TRBJ2-3; D gene ambiguous. The V and J ends lost 6 bases and 0 bases respectively, with 11 bases between them. The CDR3 is made up of 14 amino acids. Germline CDR1 and CDR2: SGHRS and YFSETQ. CDR3 DNA: TGCGCCAGCACCGTCGCGCGTAGCACAGATACGCAGTATTTT. It encodes CASTVARSTDTQYF. Full variable domain (remainder filled in from reference TRBV5-1 and TRBJ2-3): KAGVTQTPRYLIKTRGQQVTLSCSPISGHRSVSWYQQTPGQGLQFLFEYFSETQRNKGNFPGRFSGRQFSNSRSEMNVSTLELGDSALYLCASTVARSTDTQYFGPGTRLTVL.